This T cell receptor (beta chain) was sequenced in a study of cytotoxic CD8 clonotypes in ibrutinib-treated CLL. Study overall: Partial responses totalled about 24 and complete responses 2; after median about six years, approximately 15 remained remitted and about twelve progressed. After a median about 13 months on treatment (6 to 36), response samples were drawn. Findings of the study overall: Clonality rose at ibrutinib response and fell back toward baseline at progression.

Trimming pared 8 bases from V and 7 bases from J, leaving 18 bases between. Per germline, CDR1 MNHNY and CDR2 SVGAGI (reference sequence). The CDR3 is 14 residues long. With respect to this clone: Its antigen is currently unknown.

The sequencing depth, 1 in 200,000 to 1 in 1 million T cells, was the target. Using immunoSEQ multiplex PCR, the repertoire was profiled, and TCRdb retains in-frame clones only, with some absent. The sample holds 130,000 or so clones, 80% to 90% seen once. This TCR derives from a human donor with chronic lymphocytic leukemia. The input for sequencing was PBMCs, taken after 24 months of ibrutinib treatment. The chain combines TRBV6-6 with TRBJ2-1, with D unclear. This CDR3 is CASDGRVGRNEQFF. In DNA, the CDR3 is TGTGCCAGCGATGGCCGGGTAGGGCGGAATGAGCAGTTCTTC.